Listed here are 18 T cell receptor beta chains from one sample, sequenced in a study of cytomegalovirus exposure and HLA in healthy donors. Clones were read by immunoSEQ multiplex PCR, and TCRdb kept only the in-frame ones, dropping some. In the table there are roughly 75,000 clones, roughly 95% of which are singletons. The sample was PBMCs. Receptors originate from a woman aged 18-30 years in good health and CMV-seropositive.

The CDR3 DNA reads TGTGCCAGCAGTTTACGACAGGGGGGGATCACCGGGGAGCTGTTTTTT. This encodes CASSLRQGGITGELFF. This chain connects TRBV28 to TRBJ2-2; 9 bases map to TRBD1. The length of the CDR3 is 16 residues. V was clipped by 2 bases and J by 4 bases; unmatched bases: 5. Germline V gene sequence: CDR1 MDHEN, CDR2 SYDVKM.

The rearrangement links TRBV10-3 to TRBJ2-1; TRBD2 matches 10 bases. This CDR3 has 16 residues. Trimming cost V 5 bases and J 7 bases; bases outside gene matches: 11. CDR1 and CDR2 from the germline V gene are ENHRY and SYGVKD. DNA for the CDR3: TGTGCCATCAGTTCGCCTTTAGCGGGGGGATGGAATGAGCAGTTCTTC. This gives the protein CAISSPLAGGWNEQFF.

The rearrangement uses TRBV28 and TRBJ2-7; weak D call: TRBD2 (6 bases). V was pared by 6 bases and J by 2 bases, with 17 bases between. Germline-derived CDR1 and CDR2 are MDHEN and SYDVKM. The CDR3 sequence is 15 residues long. In DNA form, the CDR3 reads TGTGCCAGCAGGACCCTTGGGGGAGGAACCTACGAGCAGTACTTC. Translated, it gives CASRTLGGGTYEQYF.

V and J are TRBV19 and TRBJ1-2; TRBD1 aligns across 9 bases. The CDR3 runs to 17 residues. The V gene end was trimmed by 6 bases and the J gene end by 2 bases; junction bases not matched to a gene: 13. Germline CDR1 LNHDA, CDR2 SQIVND (reference sequence). The DNA for the CDR3 is TGTGCCAGTAGCCCCTTGGTTTGGACAGGGGACAACTATGGCTACACCTTC. It is translated as CASSPLVWTGDNYGYTF. Looking up the rest from reference TRBV19 and TRBJ1-2 gives the full variable domain: DGGITQSPKYLFRKEGQNVTLSCEQNLNHDAMYWYRQDPGQGLRLIYYSQIVNDFQKGDIAEGYSVSREKKESFPLTVTSAQKNPTAFYLCASSPLVWTGDNYGYTFGSGTRLTVV.

V usage is TRBV9 and J usage is TRBJ1-2, with D uncertain. The CDR3 has 13 residues. V was pared by 0 bases and J by 4 bases, with 7 bases between. Germline loops: CDR1 SGDLS, CDR2 YYNGEE. CDR3 residues: CASSVAEGYGYTF. CDR3 coding DNA: TGTGCCAGCAGCGTAGCCGAGGGCTATGGCTACACCTTC. The full variable domain, with the rest looked up from reference TRBV9 and TRBJ1-2, is DSGVTQTPKHLITATGQRVTLRCSPRSGDLSVYWYQQSLDQGLQFLIQYYNGEERAKGNILERFSAQQFPDLHSELNLSSLELGDSALYFCASSVAEGYGYTFGSGTRLTVV.

This chain links TRBV28 with TRBJ2-3, with 7 positions matching TRBD2. V shed 7 bases and J 6 bases; nucleotides not matched to a gene: 19. CDR3 length: 17 residues. In germline, CDR1 is MDHEN, CDR2 SYDVKM. CDR3 coding DNA: TGTGCCAGCAATTCCCCCCCGGGTCAAGAGGGAGGGGATACGCAGTATTTT. Amino acid sequence: CASNSPPGQEGGDTQYF.

This rearrangement joins TRBV11-3 to TRBJ2-3, with a weak D call TRBD2 (7 bases). CDR1 is SGHNT, CDR2 YENEEA, per germline. The CDR3 is 17 amino acids. The germline V and J ends were trimmed by 5 bases and 1 base, with 19 bases remaining between them. CDR3 bases: TGTGCCAGCAGCAGGGTTAGGGGGGGGCCTGGCACAGATACGCAGTATTTT. Translation gives CASSRVRGGPGTDTQYF.

The V call is TRBV6-5, the J call TRBJ2-2; 7 nucleotides line up with TRBD1. Trimming took 6 bases from V and 0 from J; bases not matched to a gene: 4. Germline-derived CDR1 and CDR2 are MNHEY and SVGAGI. The CDR3 has 15 amino acids. The CDR3 bases are TGTGCCAGCAGAAGCCAGGGGGCGAACACCGGGGAGCTGTTTTTT. This translates into CASRSQGANTGELFF.

V usage is TRBV5-5 and J usage is TRBJ1-5; D call uncertain. V was cut by 0 bases and J by 0 bases, with 4 bases left in between. Germline V CDR1 and CDR2: SGHKS, YYEKEE (reference sequence). The CDR3 runs to 14 residues. In DNA form, the CDR3 reads TGTGCCAGCAGCTTGGAGCATAGCAATCAGCCCCAGCATTTT. As protein: CASSLEHSNQPQHF.

The J gene is TRBJ2-7, the V gene TRBV6-6; a weak D match, TRBD1 (5 bases). Germline CDR1 reads MNHNY; CDR2 reads SVGAGI (reference sequence). Trimming shortened V by 7 bases and J by 3 bases, and 10 bases separated the two germline ends. The CDR3 is 12 residues long. The CDR3 DNA follows: TGTGCCAGCACCACAGGTGACTACGAGCAGTACTTC. Its translation: CASTTGDYEQYF.

The chain links TRBV9 to TRBJ1-3; no definite D call. CDR3 length: 16 residues. Germline CDR1 and CDR2: SGDLS and YYNGEE. Trimming removed 0 bases from V and 4 bases from J, with 14 bases in between. The CDR3 DNA reads TGTGCCAGCAGCGTAGCGGTTGCGGGTTCGGGAAACACCATATATTTT. Protein sequence: CASSVAVAGSGNTIYF.

J is TRBJ2-3 and V is TRBV29-1; the D gene is possibly TRBD1 (6 bases). The germline gives CDR1 SQVTM, CDR2 ANQGSEA. Deletions cut 6 bases from V and 0 bases from J, with 10 bases between. There are 13 residues in the CDR3. The CDR3 bases are TGCAGCGTGGACAGTTCTAGCACAGATACGCAGTATTTT. It yields the protein CSVDSSSTDTQYF.

The J gene is TRBJ2-3, the V gene TRBV28, with 13 bases that match TRBD2. The CDR3 is made up of 15 amino acids. Germline trimming cut 6 bases from V and 4 bases from J; bases unmatched to any gene: 4. CDR1 and CDR2 (germline): MDHEN, SYDVKM. The CDR3 sequence is CASRRTSGRADTQYF. The CDR3 DNA sequence: TGTGCCAGCAGACGGACTAGCGGGAGAGCAGATACGCAGTATTTT.

This chain joins TRBV2 and TRBJ1-1; D perhaps matches TRBD1 (6 bases). The CDR3 covers 13 residues. Trimming left V 8 bases short and J 1 base short, with 11 bases between. Germline-derived CDR1 and CDR2 are SNHLY and FYNNEI. CDR3 residues: CASATQGNTEAFF. CDR3 nucleotide sequence: TGTGCCAGCGCCACACAGGGGAACACTGAAGCTTTCTTT. Looking up the rest from reference TRBV2 and TRBJ1-1 gives the full variable domain: EPEVTQTPSHQVTQMGQEVILRCVPISNHLYFYWYRQILGQKVEFLVSFYNNEISEKSEIFDDQFSVERPDGSNFTLKIRSTKLEDSAMYFCASATQGNTEAFFGQGTRLTVV.

The chain recombines TRBV4-2 with TRBJ2-3; 15 positions agree with TRBD2. Trimming took 1 base from V and 2 from J; bases not matched to a gene: 4. Looked up from germline, CDR1 is LGHNA and CDR2 is YNFKEQ. This CDR3 is 18 amino acids long. For the CDR3, the DNA is TGTGCCAGCAGCCAAGGCGGGACTAGCGGGGGGACCACAGATACGCAGTATTTT. This translates into CASSQGGTSGGTTDTQYF.

This chain joins TRBV5-5 and TRBJ2-2; the D gene is possibly TRBD1 (5 bases). Trimming took off 2 bases at V and 3 bases at J, with 8 bases between the two ends. The CDR3 loop spans 14 amino acids. Germline V CDR1 and CDR2: SGHKS, YYEKEE (reference sequence). CDR3 region: CASSFRVDTGELFF. The CDR3 DNA sequence: TGTGCCAGCAGCTTCAGGGTGGACACCGGGGAGCTGTTTTTT.

This chain joins TRBV4-3 and TRBJ2-1, with TRBD2 identical over 10 bases. In germline, CDR1 is LGHNA, CDR2 YSLEER. V lost 2 bases to trimming and J lost 6 bases; unmatched junction nucleotides: 10. The CDR3 has 17 amino acids. The CDR3 spells CASSQLAAGLASNEQFF. The DNA of the CDR3 is TGCGCCAGCAGCCAATTGGCTGCGGGACTAGCGAGCAATGAGCAGTTCTTC.

The chain is built from TRBV7-3 and TRBJ2-3, with a tentative D call TRBD1 (5 bases). Germline-derived CDR1 and CDR2 are SGHTA and FQGTGA. This CDR3 has 14 residues. The V and J ends lost 2 bases and 2 bases respectively, with 8 bases between them. The CDR3 region is CASSLDSTTDTQYF. CDR3 nucleotide sequence: TGTGCCAGCAGCTTAGACAGTACCACAGATACGCAGTATTTT.